In its sample, the clone carrying this T cell receptor beta chain was seen a few times. With V trimmed by 2 bases and J by 6 bases, 10 bases remained unmatched. In germline, CDR1 is SGHAT, CDR2 FQDESV (reference sequence). The CDR3 sequence is 17 residues long. In TCRdb, the RT-PCR reads were re-called with MiXCR into one record per CDR3 protein. The sample has about 680,000 distinct CDR3 sequences; more than 13% are singletons. This TCR came from a female donor in good health, serving as a healthy control. The sample comprised memory CD4+ T cells from blood. The V and J genes are TRBV11-1 and TRBJ2-2; 9 nucleotides line up with TRBD2. CDR3 nucleotides: TGTGCCAGCAGCTTATCCTGGAATAGCGGGAGTTCCGGGGAGCTGTTTTTT. It translates to CASSLSWNSGSSGELFF.